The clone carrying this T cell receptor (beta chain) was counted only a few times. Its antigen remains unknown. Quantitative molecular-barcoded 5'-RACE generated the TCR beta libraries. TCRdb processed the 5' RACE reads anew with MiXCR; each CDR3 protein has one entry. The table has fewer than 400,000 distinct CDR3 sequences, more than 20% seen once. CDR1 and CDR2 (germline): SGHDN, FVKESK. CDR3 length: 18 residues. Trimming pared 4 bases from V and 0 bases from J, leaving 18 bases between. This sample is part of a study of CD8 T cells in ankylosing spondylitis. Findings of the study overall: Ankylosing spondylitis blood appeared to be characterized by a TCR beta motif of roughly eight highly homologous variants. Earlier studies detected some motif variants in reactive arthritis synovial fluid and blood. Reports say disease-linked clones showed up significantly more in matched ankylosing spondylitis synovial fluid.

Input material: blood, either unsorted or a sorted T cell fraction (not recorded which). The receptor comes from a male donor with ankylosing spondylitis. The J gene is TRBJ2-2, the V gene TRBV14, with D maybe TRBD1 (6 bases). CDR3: CASSPMVGALPNTGELFF. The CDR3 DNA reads TGTGCCAGCAGCCCCATGGTGGGGGCCCTCCCGAACACCGGGGAGCTGTTTTTT.